This T cell receptor beta chain was observed in a study of blood T cell repertoires in COVID-19. Study information: Spain, Italy and the United States supplied samples that represented acute and convalescent COVID-19.

Data came from immunoSEQ multiplex PCR; TCRdb stores just in-frame clones and leaves some out. Among under 95,000 clones listed, approximately 89% were seen once. The specimen sequenced was peripheral blood. The receptor was isolated from a man aged 50 to 59 with COVID-19, enrolled during active disease.

The CDR3 loop is CSVEALRSSFTYNEQFF. The CDR3 DNA sequence: TGCAGCGTTGAAGCCCTAAGGAGTAGCTTTACCTACAATGAGCAGTTCTTC. This sequence joins TRBV29-1 and TRBJ2-1; no clear D. Per germline, CDR1 SQVTM and CDR2 ANQGSEA. The CDR3 runs 17 residues. Trimming removed 1 base at V and 2 bases at J, with 18 bases between.